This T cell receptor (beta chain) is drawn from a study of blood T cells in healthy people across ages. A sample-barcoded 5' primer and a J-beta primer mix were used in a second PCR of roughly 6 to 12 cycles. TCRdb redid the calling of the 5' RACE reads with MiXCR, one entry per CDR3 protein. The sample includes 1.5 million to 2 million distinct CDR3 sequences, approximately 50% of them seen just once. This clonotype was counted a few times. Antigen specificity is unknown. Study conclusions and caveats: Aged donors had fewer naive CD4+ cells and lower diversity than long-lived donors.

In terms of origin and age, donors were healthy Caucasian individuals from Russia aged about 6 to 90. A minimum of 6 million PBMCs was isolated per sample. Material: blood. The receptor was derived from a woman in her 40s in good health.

The CDR3, as DNA: TGCAGCGTTGAAGGCGGGGCAGGGGGGTTTTACAATGAGCAGTTCTTC. Translated: CSVEGGAGGFYNEQFF. J is TRBJ2-1 and V is TRBV29-1, with TRBD1 as a possible D gene (7 bases). Trimming stripped 1 base from V and 4 bases from J, with 17 bases between. The germline CDR1 and CDR2 sequences are SQVTM and ANQGSEA. The CDR3 loop spans 16 amino acids.